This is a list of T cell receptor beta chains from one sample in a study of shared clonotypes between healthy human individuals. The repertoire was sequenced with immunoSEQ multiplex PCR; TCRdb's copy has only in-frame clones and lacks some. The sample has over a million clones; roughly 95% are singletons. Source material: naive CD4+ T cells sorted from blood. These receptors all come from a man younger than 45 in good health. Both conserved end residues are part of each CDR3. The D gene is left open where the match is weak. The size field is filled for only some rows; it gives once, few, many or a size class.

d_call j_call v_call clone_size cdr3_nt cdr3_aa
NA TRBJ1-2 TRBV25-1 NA TGTGCCAGCAGTGATTTATTCTATGGCTACACCTTC CASSDLFYGYTF
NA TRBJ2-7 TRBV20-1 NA TGCAGTGCTAAGAGGGACTACGAGCAGTACTTC CSAKRDYEQYF
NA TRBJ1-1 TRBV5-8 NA TGTGCCAGCAACCAGCAAATGAACACTGAAGCTTTCTTT CASNQQMNTEAFF
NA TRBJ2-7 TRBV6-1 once TGTGCCAGCAGTCTTCAGGAGTTCCCCTACTACGAGCAGTACTTC CASSLQEFPYYEQYF
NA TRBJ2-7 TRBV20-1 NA TGCAGTGCTAGAGCCGGGTACGAGCAGTACTTC CSARAGYEQYF
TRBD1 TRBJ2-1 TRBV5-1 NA TGCGCCAGCAGCTCGGACAGGAACTACAATGAGCAGTTCTTC CASSSDRNYNEQFF
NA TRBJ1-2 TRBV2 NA TGTGCCAGCACAAATTCCCAGTCCGGGGCTAACTATGGCTACACCTTC CASTNSQSGANYGYTF
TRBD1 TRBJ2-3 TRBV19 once TGTGCCAGTAGTCTCGGACAGGGGAGAGATACGCAGTATTTT CASSLGQGRDTQYF
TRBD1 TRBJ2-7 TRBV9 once TGTGCCAGCAGTTTCGACGGGACAGCCTCCTACGAGCAGTACTTC CASSFDGTASYEQYF
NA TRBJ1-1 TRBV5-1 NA TGCGCCAGCAGCTTGATGAGGGTTGGAGACACTGAAGCTTTCTTT CASSLMRVGDTEAFF
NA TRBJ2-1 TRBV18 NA TGTGCCAGCTCACCTAGCGCTTACAATGAGCAGTTCTTC CASSPSAYNEQFF
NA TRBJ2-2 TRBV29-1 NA TGCAGCGTTTTCTGGCAATCGAACACCGGGGAGCTGTTTTTT CSVFWQSNTGELFF
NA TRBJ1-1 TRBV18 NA TGTGCCAGCTCACCCACAGGGTACATGAACACTGAAGCTTTCTTT CASSPTGYMNTEAFF
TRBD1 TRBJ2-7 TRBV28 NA TGTGCCAGCAGGTCCGGGACAGGCTCCTACGAGCAGTACTTC CASRSGTGSYEQYF
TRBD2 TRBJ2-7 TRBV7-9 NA TGTGCCAGCAGCCCACGGACTAGCGGGCTAAGCTCCTACGAGCAGTACTTC CASSPRTSGLSSYEQYF
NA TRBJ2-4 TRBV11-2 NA TGTGCCAGCAGCTCGATCAAGGGACCCCGGGCCAAAAACATTCAGTACTTC CASSSIKGPRAKNIQYF
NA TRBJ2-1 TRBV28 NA TGTGCCAGCTCCCGGTCGCGGGGTACGTCCGAGCAGTTCTTC CASSRSRGTSEQFF
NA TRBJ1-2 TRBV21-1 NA TGTGCCATCTTAAGGGGCAGGGGGCGAAGTGGCTACACCTTC CAILRGRGRSGYTF
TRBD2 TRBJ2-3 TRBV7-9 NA TGTGCCAGCAGCTCTAACGTACTGGGCGGGAGGGCTGCAGATACGCAGTATTTT CASSSNVLGGRAADTQYF
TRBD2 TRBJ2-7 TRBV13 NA TGTGCCAGCAGCCAGGGACTAGCGGGAGCAAAGAACGAGCAGTACTTC CASSQGLAGAKNEQYF
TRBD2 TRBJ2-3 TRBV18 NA TGTGCCAGCTCACCACTTTCCGGGACTAGCGGATACACAGATACGCAGTATTTT CASSPLSGTSGYTDTQYF
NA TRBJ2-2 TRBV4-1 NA TGCGCCAGCAGCCAAGTTATCGGCACCGGGGAGCTGTTTTTT CASSQVIGTGELFF
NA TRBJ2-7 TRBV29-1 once TGCAGCGTTGAACCCACAGATACCTACGAGCAGTACTTC CSVEPTDTYEQYF
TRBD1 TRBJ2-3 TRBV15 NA TGTGCCACCAGCAGAGTTACAGGGGGAATCGGAGATACGCAGTATTTT CATSRVTGGIGDTQYF
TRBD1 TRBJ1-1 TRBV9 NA TGTGCCAGCAGCGTAGCTCTTTTAGGGACAGGGGAAACTGAAGCTTTCTTT CASSVALLGTGETEAFF
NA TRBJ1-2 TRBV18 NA TGTGCCAGCTCACCGGCGGGGTTCAGCCTCCTGGGCTACACCTTC CASSPAGFSLLGYTF
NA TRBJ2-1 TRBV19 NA TGTGCCAGTAGTATTTTCAGGGAGCAGTTCTTC CASSIFREQFF